These 24 T cell receptor beta chains originate from one sample sequenced in a study of OX40 agonist ivuxolimab in advanced cancers. The repertoire was sequenced with immunoSEQ multiplex PCR; TCRdb's copy has only in-frame clones and lacks some. The data hold tens of thousands of clones, with 90% observed a single time. The sample was CD4+ or CD8+ T cells sorted from blood, taken in a trial of the OX40 agonist ivuxolimab. The origin of the receptors is an adult with an advanced solid tumor such as melanoma, head and neck, liver or kidney cancer.

The J gene is TRBJ1-2, the V gene TRBV11-2; D is possibly TRBD1 (5 bases). The CDR3 loop spans 17 amino acids. Trimming stripped 6 bases from V and 2 bases from J, with 22 bases between. Germline V gives CDR1 SGHAT, CDR2 FQNNGV. CDR3 sequence (DNA): TGTGCCAGCAGGGGAGCAGTTTGGGGCCAAACCAACTATGGCTACACCTTC. This encodes CASRGAVWGQTNYGYTF. The entire variable domain, with the rest obtained from reference TRBV11-2 and TRBJ1-2, is as follows: EAGVAQSPRYKIIEKRQSVAFWCNPISGHATLYWYQQILGQGPKLLIQFQNNGVVDDSQLPKDRFSAERLKGVDSTLKIQPAKLEDSAVYLCASRGAVWGQTNYGYTFGSGTRLTVV.

This clone occurred once. The rearrangement links TRBV2 to TRBJ2-7; 8 bases fit TRBD2. CDR1 is SNHLY, CDR2 FYNNEI, per germline. This CDR3 has 14 amino acids. Trimming cost V 4 bases and J 0 bases; bases outside gene matches: 2. CDR3 in DNA: TGTGCCAGCAGTGTACTAGCGGCCTCCTACGAGCAGTACTTC. It is translated as CASSVLAASYEQYF.

This sequence joins TRBV28 and TRBJ1-1; TRBD1 is a possible D gene (5 bases). This CDR3 has 13 residues. Germline V CDR1 and CDR2: MDHEN, SYDVKM. Trimming removed 7 bases from V and 8 bases from J, with 17 bases in between. Here the CDR3 reads CASNLNRGGEAFF. The CDR3, as DNA: TGTGCCAGCAACCTAAACCGGGGCGGGGAAGCTTTCTTT.

The chain links TRBV5-1 to TRBJ2-2, with 10 bases identical to TRBD1. Germline CDR1 SGHRS, CDR2 YFSETQ. CDR3 length: 13 amino acids. V gave up 2 bases and J gave up 13 bases; unmatched junction bases: 5. CDR3 loop: CASSLARDRGLFF. CDR3 DNA sequence: TGCGCCAGCAGCTTAGCGAGGGACAGGGGGCTGTTTTTT.

This chain joins TRBV13 and TRBJ2-5; 8 nucleotides agree with TRBD1. This CDR3 has 14 amino acids. J was trimmed by 11 bases and V by 5 bases; bases with no gene match: 13. From germline, CDR1 is PRHDT and CDR2 FYEKMQ (reference sequence). The CDR3 DNA sequence: TGTGCCAGCAGCACCAGGGGGCCACCCTATGGGCAGTACTTC. This gives the protein CASSTRGPPYGQYF.

The chain joins TRBV27 to TRBJ2-3; D is perhaps TRBD1 (5 bases). Trimming left V 10 bases short and J 2 bases short, with 13 bases between. The CDR3 contains 13 residues. Germline CDR1 is MNHEY and CDR2 is SMNVEV (reference sequence). In nucleotides, the CDR3 is TGTGCCACCCAAAGGACAAACACAGATACGCAGTATTTT. Protein product: CATQRTNTDTQYF.

The chain recombines TRBV5-1 with TRBJ2-2, with a tentative D call TRBD2 (6 bases). The V end was cut by 2 bases, the J end by 4 bases, with 15 bases between. The CDR3 length is 16 residues. Germline CDR1 SGHRS, CDR2 YFSETQ. CDR3 sequence: CASSLAGLGLTGELFF. DNA of the CDR3: TGCGCCAGCAGCTTAGCGGGCCTAGGGCTCACCGGGGAGCTGTTTTTT. Drawing the rest from reference TRBV5-1 and TRBJ2-2, the complete variable domain is KAGVTQTPRYLIKTRGQQVTLSCSPISGHRSVSWYQQTPGQGLQFLFEYFSETQRNKGNFPGRFSGRQFSNSRSEMNVSTLELGDSALYLCASSLAGLGLTGELFFGEGSRLTVL.

This clone was recorded a few times. V usage is TRBV5-6 and J usage is TRBJ2-7; TRBD1 agrees at 7 bases. Germline V CDR1 and CDR2: SGHDT, YYEEEE. This CDR3 has 13 residues. J gave up 2 bases and V 4 bases, and 3 bases lay outside the gene matches. The CDR3 is CASSRGTAYEQYF. CDR3 nucleotides: TGTGCCAGCAGCCGAGGGACAGCCTACGAGCAGTACTTC.

This sequence joins TRBV10-1 and TRBJ1-2; TRBD1 aligns across 7 bases. Unmatched junction bases numbered 11, after V lost 8 bases and J lost 8 bases. The CDR3 contains 13 residues. Germline V CDR1 and CDR2: WNHNN, SYGVQD (reference sequence). The DNA for the CDR3 is TGCGCCAGCTCGCCGAACAGGGGACGCGGCTACACCTTC. It encodes CASSPNRGRGYTF.

This chain joins TRBV7-9 and TRBJ1-5; D is perhaps TRBD1 (5 bases). In germline, CDR1 is SEHNR, CDR2 FQNEAQ (reference sequence). This CDR3 contains 14 residues. V lost 5 bases, J lost 4 bases, and 12 bases lay in between. Written as DNA, the CDR3 is TGTGCCAGCAGCCCGGACACCGTTAATCAGCCCCAGCATTTT. Translating it yields CASSPDTVNQPQHF.

The genes are TRBV28 and TRBJ1-3, with 9 nucleotides matching TRBD1. The CDR3 sequence is 15 residues long. V lost 8 bases, J lost 4 bases, and 9 bases stayed unmatched. Looked up from germline, CDR1 is MDHEN and CDR2 is SYDVKM. The CDR3 DNA is TGTGCCAGCGGGAGGGACAGGGTTAAGGGAAACACCATATATTTT. Amino acids: CASGRDRVKGNTIYF.

The chain employs TRBV6-1 and TRBJ2-2; 9 nucleotides match TRBD1. The CDR3 covers 13 residues. Germline V gene lookup returns CDR1 MNHNS and CDR2 SASEGT. Unmatched junction bases numbered 0, after V lost 4 bases and J lost 6 bases. CDR3 bases: TGTGCCAGCAGTGGACAGGGGGCCGGGGAGCTGTTTTTT. Protein product: CASSGQGAGELFF.

The genes are TRBV4-1 and TRBJ2-3; 9 nucleotides match TRBD2. Germline CDR1 reads MGHRA; CDR2 reads YSYEKL. The CDR3 has 17 amino acids. The V segment lost 0 bases and the J segment 0 bases; nucleotides outside the gene matches: 4. The CDR3 nucleotides read TGCGCCAGCAGCCAAGAATTTAGCGGGAGAAGCACAGATACGCAGTATTTT. Translated: CASSQEFSGRSTDTQYF.

The V and J genes are TRBV27 and TRBJ2-1, with 9 bases lining up with TRBD2. The CDR3 extends over 17 amino acids. CDR1 is MNHEY, CDR2 SMNVEV, per germline (reference sequence). V lost 8 bases to trimming and J lost 1 base; unmatched junction nucleotides: 12. The DNA of the CDR3 is TGTGCCAGCGGGGGGGCTAGCGGGACCACATCCTACAATGAGCAGTTCTTC. It is translated as CASGGASGTTSYNEQFF.

This clone was observed once. V is TRBV30 and J is TRBJ2-2, with TRBD2 matching over 14 bases. Germline assignment: CDR1 GTSNPN and CDR2 SVGIG (reference sequence). V shed 8 bases, J shed 4 bases, and the junction held 9 bases outside the gene matches. The CDR3 length is 16 residues. CDR3 protein: CAGTSGSGGPTGELFF. For the CDR3, the DNA is TGTGCCGGGACTAGCGGGAGTGGGGGGCCCACCGGGGAGCTGTTTTTT.

A single count supports this clone. This chain uses TRBV30 with TRBJ1-3, with D tentatively TRBD1 (5 bases). The germline V and J ends were trimmed by 0 bases and 7 bases, with 16 bases remaining between them. The CDR3 sequence is 15 residues long. Germline V gene sequence: CDR1 GTSNPN, CDR2 SVGIG (reference sequence). The CDR3 coding sequence is TGTGCCTGGAGTGTACGGGACGGTCTGTGGAACACCATATATTTT. Residues: CAWSVRDGLWNTIYF.

The rearrangement uses TRBV11-2 and TRBJ2-5, with no clear D. The V end was cut by 1 base, the J end by 3 bases, with 9 bases between. Germline CDR1 is SGHAT and CDR2 is FQNNGV. The CDR3 contains 14 residues. The CDR3 reads CASSLVGQKETQYF. In nucleotides, the CDR3 is TGTGCCAGCAGCTTAGTGGGTCAGAAAGAGACCCAGTACTTC.

The chain is built from TRBV29-1 and TRBJ2-1, with unresolved D. The CDR3 is 13 residues long. Germline V gives CDR1 SQVTM, CDR2 ANQGSEA. The V end was cut by 3 bases, the J end by 6 bases, with 12 bases between. CDR3 amino acids: CSVDSYGFNEQFF. CDR3 sequence (DNA): TGCAGCGTTGATTCTTACGGCTTCAATGAGCAGTTCTTC.

The rearrangement uses TRBV6-5 and TRBJ2-7; D tentatively reads TRBD1 or TRBD2 (5 bases each). V lost 8 bases, J lost 5 bases, and 16 bases lay in between. The CDR3 has 13 residues. Per the germline V gene, CDR1 is MNHEY and CDR2 is SVGAGI. CDR3 coding DNA: TGTGCCAGCGGGGACGGCCTTAGGGACGAGCAGTACTTC. Residues: CASGDGLRDEQYF.

The chain is built from TRBV14 and TRBJ1-2; 10 bases line up with TRBD1. Germline-derived CDR1 and CDR2 are SGHDN and FVKESK. The V and J ends lost 3 bases and 7 bases, in that order; junction bases with no gene match: 8. The CDR3 is 15 amino acids. The CDR3 loop is CASSHWGQGTGGYTF. CDR3 in DNA: TGTGCCAGCAGCCACTGGGGACAGGGGACGGGTGGCTACACCTTC.

The chain links TRBV7-9 to TRBJ1-4; possible D gene TRBD1, 6 bases. V dropped 5 bases and J dropped 8 bases, with 18 bases sitting between them. The CDR3 has 15 residues. The germline CDR1 and CDR2 sequences are SEHNR and FQNEAQ (reference sequence). The CDR3 DNA follows: TGTGCCAGCAGCGCACAGACAGGAACCCCAGAAAAACTGTTTTTT. It codes for CASSAQTGTPEKLFF.

The chain carries TRBV18 and TRBJ1-1, with a weak D call TRBD1 (6 bases). V lost 6 bases, J lost 1 base, and 15 bases lay in between. CDR3 length equals 15 residues. Germline lookup yields CDR1 KGHSH and CDR2 LQKENI. The CDR3 DNA follows: TGTGCCAGCTCGCAGATCAGGGGTAAGAACACTGAAGCTTTCTTT. Translated, it gives CASSQIRGKNTEAFF. The whole variable domain, filled in from reference TRBV18 and TRBJ1-1, reads NAGVMQNPRHLVRRRGQEARLRCSPMKGHSHVYWYRQLPEEGLKFMVYLQKENIIDESGMPKERFSAEFPKEGPSILRIQQVVRGDSAAYFCASSQIRGKNTEAFFGQGTRLTVV.

The genes are TRBV20-1 and TRBJ1-2; 7 nucleotides align to TRBD1. V shed 3 bases and J 8 bases; nucleotides not matched to a gene: 3. The CDR3 totals 11 residues. CDR1 DFQATT and CDR2 SNEGSKA come from the germline V gene (reference sequence). The CDR3: CSARDRLGYTF. The CDR3 DNA reads as TGCAGTGCTAGGGACAGGTTGGGCTACACCTTC.

This chain connects TRBV5-4 to TRBJ2-7; the D is unclear. This CDR3 has 13 amino acids. Trimming took off 0 bases at V and 4 bases at J, with 8 bases between the two ends. The germline CDR1 and CDR2 sequences are SGHNT and YYREEE (reference sequence). CDR3 amino acids: CASSLDILYEQYF. The CDR3 DNA is TGTGCCAGCAGCTTGGACATCTTATACGAGCAGTACTTC.